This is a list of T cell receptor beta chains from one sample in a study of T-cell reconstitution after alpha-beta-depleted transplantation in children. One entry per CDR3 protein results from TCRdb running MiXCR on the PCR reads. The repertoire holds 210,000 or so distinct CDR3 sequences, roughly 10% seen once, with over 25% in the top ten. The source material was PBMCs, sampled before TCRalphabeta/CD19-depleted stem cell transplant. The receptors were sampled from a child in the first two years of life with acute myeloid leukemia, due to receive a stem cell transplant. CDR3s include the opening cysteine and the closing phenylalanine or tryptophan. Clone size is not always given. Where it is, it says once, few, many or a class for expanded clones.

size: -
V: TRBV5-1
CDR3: CASNRGLNTGELFF

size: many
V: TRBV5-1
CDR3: CASSLGGRRNTEAFF

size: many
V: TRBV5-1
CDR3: CASSLVGSGGADTQYF

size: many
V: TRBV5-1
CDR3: CASSRTVPTSGGHEQYF

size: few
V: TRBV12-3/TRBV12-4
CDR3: CASLRGGGNGYTF

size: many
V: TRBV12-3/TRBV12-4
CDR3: CASSLARTSGWETQYF

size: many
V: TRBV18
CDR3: CASSPLPKGGEQFF

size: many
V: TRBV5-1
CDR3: CASSSPGLYNEQFF

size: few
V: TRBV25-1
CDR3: CASSGQGSPGELFF

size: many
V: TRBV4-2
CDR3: CASSQPGRTSSSYEQYF

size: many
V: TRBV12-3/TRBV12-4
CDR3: CASSLGTDTQYF

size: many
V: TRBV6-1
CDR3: CASSEVGRTDTQYF

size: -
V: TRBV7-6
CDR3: CASSSDSWRKAFF

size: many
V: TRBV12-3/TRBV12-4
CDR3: CASSWGTRDEKLFF